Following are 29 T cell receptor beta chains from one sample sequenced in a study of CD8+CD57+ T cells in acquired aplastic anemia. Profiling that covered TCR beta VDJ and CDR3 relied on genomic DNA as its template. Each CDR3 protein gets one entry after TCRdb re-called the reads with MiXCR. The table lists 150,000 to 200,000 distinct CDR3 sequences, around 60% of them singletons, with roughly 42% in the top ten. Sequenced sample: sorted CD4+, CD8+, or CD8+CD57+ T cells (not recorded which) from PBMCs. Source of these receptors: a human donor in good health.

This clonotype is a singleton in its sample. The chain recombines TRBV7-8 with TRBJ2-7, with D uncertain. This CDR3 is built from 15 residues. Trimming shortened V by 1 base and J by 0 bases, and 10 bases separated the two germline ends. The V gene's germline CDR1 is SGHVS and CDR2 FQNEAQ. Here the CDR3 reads CASSLGATISYEQYF. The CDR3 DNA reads TGTGCCAGCAGCTTAGGCGCCACCATCTCCTACGAGCAGTACTTC. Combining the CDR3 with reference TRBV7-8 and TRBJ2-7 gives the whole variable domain GAGVSQSPRYKVAKRGQDVALRCDPISGHVSLFWYQQALGQGPEFLTYFQNEAQLDKSGLPSDRFFAERPEGSVSTLKIQRTQQEDSAVYLCASSLGATISYEQYFGPGTRLTVT.

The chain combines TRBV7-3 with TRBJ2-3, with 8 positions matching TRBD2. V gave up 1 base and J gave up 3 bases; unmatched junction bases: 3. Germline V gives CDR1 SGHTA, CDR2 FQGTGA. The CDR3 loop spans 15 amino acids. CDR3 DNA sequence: TGTGCCAGCAGCTTAAACGGGAGGGGAACAGATACGCAGTATTTT. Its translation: CASSLNGRGTDTQYF.

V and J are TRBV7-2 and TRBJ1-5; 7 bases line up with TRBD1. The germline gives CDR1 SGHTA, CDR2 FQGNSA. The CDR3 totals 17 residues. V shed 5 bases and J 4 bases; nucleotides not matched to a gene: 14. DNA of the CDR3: TGTGCCAGCAGCCCCTCGGGACAGAGTAGAACAAATCAGCCCCAGCATTTT. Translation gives CASSPSGQSRTNQPQHF.

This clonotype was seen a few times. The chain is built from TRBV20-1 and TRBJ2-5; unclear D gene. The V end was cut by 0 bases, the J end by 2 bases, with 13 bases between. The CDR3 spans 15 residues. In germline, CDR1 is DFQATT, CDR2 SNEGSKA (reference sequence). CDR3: CSARDIGRNQETQYF. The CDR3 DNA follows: TGCAGTGCTAGAGATATCGGCAGAAATCAAGAGACCCAGTACTTC.

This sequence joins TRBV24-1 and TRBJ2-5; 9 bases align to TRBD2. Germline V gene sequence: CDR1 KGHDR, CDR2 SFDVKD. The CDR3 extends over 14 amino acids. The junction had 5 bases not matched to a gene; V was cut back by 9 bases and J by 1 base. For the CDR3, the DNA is TGTGCCACCCGGGCGGGGGGGGGCCAAGAGACCCAGTACTTC. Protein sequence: CATRAGGGQETQYF.

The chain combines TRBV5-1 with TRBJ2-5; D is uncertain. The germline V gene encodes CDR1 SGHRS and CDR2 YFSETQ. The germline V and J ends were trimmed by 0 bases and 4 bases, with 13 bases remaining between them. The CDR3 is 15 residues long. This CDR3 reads CASSLVGNGAETQYF. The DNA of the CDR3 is TGCGCCAGCAGCTTGGTGGGGAATGGAGCAGAGACCCAGTACTTC.

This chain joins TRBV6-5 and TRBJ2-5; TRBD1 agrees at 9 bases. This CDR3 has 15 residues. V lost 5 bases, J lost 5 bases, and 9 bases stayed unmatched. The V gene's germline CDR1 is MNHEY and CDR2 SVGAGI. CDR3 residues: CASSLSGTGWETQYF. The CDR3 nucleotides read TGTGCCAGCAGTCTCTCCGGGACAGGGTGGGAGACCCAGTACTTC.

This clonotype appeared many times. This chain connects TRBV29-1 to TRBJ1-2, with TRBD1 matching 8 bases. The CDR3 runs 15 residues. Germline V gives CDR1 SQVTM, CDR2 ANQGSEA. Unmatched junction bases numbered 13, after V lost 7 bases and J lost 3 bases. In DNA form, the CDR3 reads TGCAGCGCCGCCGACTCCAGGGGGCTCGACTATGGCTACACCTTC. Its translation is CSAADSRGLDYGYTF.

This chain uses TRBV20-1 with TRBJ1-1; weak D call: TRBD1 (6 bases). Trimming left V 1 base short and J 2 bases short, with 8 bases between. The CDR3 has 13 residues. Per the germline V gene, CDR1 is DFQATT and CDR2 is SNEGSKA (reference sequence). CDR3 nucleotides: TGCAGTGCTAGAGGGACAGCCAACACTGAAGCTTTCTTT. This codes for CSARGTANTEAFF.

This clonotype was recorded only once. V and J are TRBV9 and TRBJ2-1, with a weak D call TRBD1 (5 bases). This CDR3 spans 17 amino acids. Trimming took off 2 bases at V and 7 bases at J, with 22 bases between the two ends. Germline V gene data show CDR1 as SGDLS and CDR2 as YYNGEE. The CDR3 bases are TGTGCCAGCAGCGTCACCTCAGGAAGGGGTGTCGGGAATGAGCAGTTCTTC. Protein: CASSVTSGRGVGNEQFF.

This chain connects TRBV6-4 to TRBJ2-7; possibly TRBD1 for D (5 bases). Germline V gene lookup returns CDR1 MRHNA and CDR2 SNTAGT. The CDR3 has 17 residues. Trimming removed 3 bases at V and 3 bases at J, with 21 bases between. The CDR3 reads CASSDRTSPQTLYEQYF. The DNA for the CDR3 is TGTGCCAGCAGTGATAGGACATCGCCCCAGACACTCTACGAGCAGTACTTC.

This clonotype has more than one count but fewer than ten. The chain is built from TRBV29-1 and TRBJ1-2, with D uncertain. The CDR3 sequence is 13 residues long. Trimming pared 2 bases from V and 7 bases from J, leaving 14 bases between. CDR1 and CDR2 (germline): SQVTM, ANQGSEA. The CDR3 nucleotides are TGCAGCGTTGAATTGGGAAGGAGCCGTGGCTACACCTTC. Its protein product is CSVELGRSRGYTF.

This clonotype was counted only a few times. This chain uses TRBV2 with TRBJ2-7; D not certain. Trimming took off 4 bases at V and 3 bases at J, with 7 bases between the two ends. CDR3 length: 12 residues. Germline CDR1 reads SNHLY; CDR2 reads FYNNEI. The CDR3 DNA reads TGTGCCAGCAGTGGATTATTCTACGAGCAGTACTTC. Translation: CASSGLFYEQYF.

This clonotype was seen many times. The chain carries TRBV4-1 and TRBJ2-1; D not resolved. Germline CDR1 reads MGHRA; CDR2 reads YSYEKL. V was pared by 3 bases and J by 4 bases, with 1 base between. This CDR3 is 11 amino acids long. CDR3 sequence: CASSHYNEQFF. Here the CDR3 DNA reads TGCGCCAGCAGCCATTACAATGAGCAGTTCTTC.

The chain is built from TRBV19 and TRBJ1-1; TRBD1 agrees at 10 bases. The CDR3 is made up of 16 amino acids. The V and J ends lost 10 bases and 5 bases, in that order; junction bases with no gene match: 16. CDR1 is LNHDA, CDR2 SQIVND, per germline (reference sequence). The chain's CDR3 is CATRPGTGDGGTEAFF. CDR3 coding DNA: TGTGCCACTCGCCCCGGGACAGGGGACGGGGGGACTGAAGCTTTCTTT.

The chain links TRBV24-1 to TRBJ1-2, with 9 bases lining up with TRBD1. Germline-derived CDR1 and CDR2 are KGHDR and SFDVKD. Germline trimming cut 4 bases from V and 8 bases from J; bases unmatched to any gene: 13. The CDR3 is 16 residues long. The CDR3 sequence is CATSDPDRDRVEGYTF. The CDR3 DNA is TGTGCCACCAGTGACCCCGACCGGGACAGGGTGGAAGGCTACACCTTC.

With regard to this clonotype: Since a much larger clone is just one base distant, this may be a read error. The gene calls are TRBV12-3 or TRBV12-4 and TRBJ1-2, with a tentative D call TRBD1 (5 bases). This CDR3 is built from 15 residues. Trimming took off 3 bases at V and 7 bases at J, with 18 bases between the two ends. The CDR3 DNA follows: TGTGCCAGCAGTTTGGACGAGACAGAGGGCTCTGGCTACACCTTC. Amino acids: CASSLDETEGSGYTF.

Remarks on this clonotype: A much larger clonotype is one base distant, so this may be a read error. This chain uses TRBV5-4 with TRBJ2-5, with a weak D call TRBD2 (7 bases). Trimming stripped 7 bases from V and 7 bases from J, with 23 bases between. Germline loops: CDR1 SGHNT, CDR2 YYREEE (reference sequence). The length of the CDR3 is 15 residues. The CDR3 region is CASFPGPGGLGTQYF. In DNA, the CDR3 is TGTGCCAGCTTTCCCGGCCCCGGGGGGCTGGGGACCCAGTACTTC.

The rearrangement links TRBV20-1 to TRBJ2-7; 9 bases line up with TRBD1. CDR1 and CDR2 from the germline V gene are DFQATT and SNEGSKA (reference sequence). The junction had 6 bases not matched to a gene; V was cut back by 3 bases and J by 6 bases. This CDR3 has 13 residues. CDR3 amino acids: CSASLDRGREQYF. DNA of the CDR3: TGCAGTGCTAGTCTGGACAGGGGCCGCGAGCAGTACTTC.

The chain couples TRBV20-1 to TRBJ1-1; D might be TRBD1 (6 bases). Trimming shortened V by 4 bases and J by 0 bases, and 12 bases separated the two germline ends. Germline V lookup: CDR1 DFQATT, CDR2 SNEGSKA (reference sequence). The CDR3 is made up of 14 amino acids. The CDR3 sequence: CSAIWQGLNTEAFF. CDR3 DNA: TGCAGTGCTATCTGGCAGGGGTTGAACACTGAAGCTTTCTTT.

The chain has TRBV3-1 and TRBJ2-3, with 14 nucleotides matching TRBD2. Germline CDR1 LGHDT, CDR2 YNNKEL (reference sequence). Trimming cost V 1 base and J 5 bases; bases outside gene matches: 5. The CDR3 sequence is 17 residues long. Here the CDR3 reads CASSQVRGLAGVDTQYF. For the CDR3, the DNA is TGTGCCAGCAGCCAAGTCCGGGGACTAGCGGGAGTAGATACGCAGTATTTT.

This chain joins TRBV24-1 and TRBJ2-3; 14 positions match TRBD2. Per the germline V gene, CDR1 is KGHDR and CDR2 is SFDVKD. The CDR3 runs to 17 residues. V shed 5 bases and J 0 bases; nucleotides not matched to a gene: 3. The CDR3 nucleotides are TGTGCCACCAGTGGGACTAGCGGGAGGCCCAGCACAGATACGCAGTATTTT. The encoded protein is CATSGTSGRPSTDTQYF.

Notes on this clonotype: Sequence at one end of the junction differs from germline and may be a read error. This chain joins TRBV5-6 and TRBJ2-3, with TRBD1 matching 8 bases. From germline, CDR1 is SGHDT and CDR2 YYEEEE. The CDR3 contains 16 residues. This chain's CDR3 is CASSLDRANPTDTQYF. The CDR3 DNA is TGCGCCAGCAGCTTGGACAGGGCAAACCCCACAGATACGCAGTATTTT.

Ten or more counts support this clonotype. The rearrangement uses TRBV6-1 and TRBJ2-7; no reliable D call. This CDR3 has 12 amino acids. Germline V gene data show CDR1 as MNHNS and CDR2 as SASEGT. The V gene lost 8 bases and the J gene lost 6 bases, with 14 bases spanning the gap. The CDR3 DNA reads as TGTGCCAGCCTCAGTGAGGTTGTCGAGCAGTACTTC. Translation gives CASLSEVVEQYF.

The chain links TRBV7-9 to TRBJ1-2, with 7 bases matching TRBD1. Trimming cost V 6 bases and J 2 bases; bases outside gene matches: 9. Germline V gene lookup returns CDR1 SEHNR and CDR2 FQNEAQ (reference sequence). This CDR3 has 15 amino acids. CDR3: CASSTGTAINYGYTF. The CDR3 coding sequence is TGTGCCAGCAGTACCGGGACAGCAATAAACTATGGCTACACCTTC.

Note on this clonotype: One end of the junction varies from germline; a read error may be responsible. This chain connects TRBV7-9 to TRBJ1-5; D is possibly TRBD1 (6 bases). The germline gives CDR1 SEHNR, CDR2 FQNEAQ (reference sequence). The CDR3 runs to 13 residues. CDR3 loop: CASSKDSYQPQHF. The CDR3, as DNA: TGCGCCAGCAGCAAGGACAGCTATCAGCCCCAGCATTTT.

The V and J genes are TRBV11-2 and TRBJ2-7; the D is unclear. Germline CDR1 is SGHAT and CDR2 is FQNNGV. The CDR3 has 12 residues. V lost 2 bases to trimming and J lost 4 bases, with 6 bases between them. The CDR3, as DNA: TGTGCCAGCAGCTTATCCAGGTACGAGCAGTACTTC. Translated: CASSLSRYEQYF.

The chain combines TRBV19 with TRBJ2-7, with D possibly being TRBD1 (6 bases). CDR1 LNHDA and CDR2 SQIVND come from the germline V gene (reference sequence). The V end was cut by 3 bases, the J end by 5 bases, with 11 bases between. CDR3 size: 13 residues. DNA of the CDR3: TGTGCCAGTAGTATCACAGGGTCGGACGAGCAGTACTTC. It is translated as CASSITGSDEQYF.

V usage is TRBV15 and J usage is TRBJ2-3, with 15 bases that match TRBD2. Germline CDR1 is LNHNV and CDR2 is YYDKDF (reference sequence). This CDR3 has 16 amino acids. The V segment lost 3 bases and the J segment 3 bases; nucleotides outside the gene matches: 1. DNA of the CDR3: TGTGCCACCAGCAGGGGACTAGCGGGAGGTACAGATACGCAGTATTTT. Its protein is CATSRGLAGGTDTQYF.